These 11 T cell receptor beta chains were sequenced from one sample in a study of T cell responses to AZD1222 COVID-19 vaccine. The data were produced by immunoSEQ multiplex PCR, yet TCRdb's version contains in-frame clones alone and is incomplete. The sample yields some 140,000 clones, 80% to 90% seen once. Specimen: peripheral blood, collected 28 days after the second AZD1222 dose. These receptors came from an adult who received the AZD1222 COVID-19 vaccine.

This chain links TRBV10-1 with TRBJ1-5, with D possibly being TRBD1 (6 bases). Germline CDR1 reads WNHNN; CDR2 reads SYGVQD (reference sequence). The CDR3 has 13 amino acids. The V end lost 5 bases, the J end lost 5 bases, and 10 bases lay between the germline ends. Here the CDR3 reads CASSQGLDQPQHF. CDR3 DNA: TGCGCCAGCAGTCAGGGGCTCGATCAGCCCCAGCATTTT.

The chain carries TRBV29-1 and TRBJ1-1; D unclear. The CDR3 runs to 14 residues. The germline V and J ends were trimmed by 5 bases and 6 bases, with 19 bases remaining between them. The germline V gene has CDR1 SQVTM and CDR2 ANQGSEA. This CDR3 is CSVLNPRDSAEAFF. The CDR3 region has the DNA TGCAGCGTTTTAAACCCAAGGGATTCGGCTGAAGCTTTCTTT.

The V and J genes are TRBV28 and TRBJ2-5, with 8 positions matching TRBD2. The CDR3 is made up of 17 amino acids. Per germline, CDR1 MDHEN and CDR2 SYDVKM. V shed 3 bases, J shed 1 base, and the junction held 10 bases outside the gene matches. The CDR3 nucleotides are TGTGCCAGCAGTTTGCAAAGACTAGCGTTAACCCAAGAGACCCAGTACTTC. This translates into CASSLQRLALTQETQYF.

This chain connects TRBV5-1 to TRBJ1-1; TRBD1 might be the D (5 bases). Germline-derived CDR1 and CDR2 are SGHRS and YFSETQ. V gave up 0 bases and J gave up 8 bases, with 11 bases separating them. The CDR3 is 13 amino acids. The CDR3 DNA is TGCGCCAGCAGCTTGGGACCCTCAGGGGAAGCTTTCTTT. Protein product: CASSLGPSGEAFF.

This chain uses TRBV5-6 with TRBJ1-2; TRBD1 agrees at 10 bases. CDR1 SGHDT and CDR2 YYEEEE come from the germline V gene. V was clipped by 4 bases and J by 6 bases; unmatched bases: 3. The CDR3 runs to 13 residues. In DNA form, the CDR3 reads TGTGCCAGCAGCCCAGGGACAGGGGATGGCTACACCTTC. Residues: CASSPGTGDGYTF.

This chain joins TRBV4-1 and TRBJ2-1; a weak D match, TRBD2 (7 bases). Trimming left V 7 bases short and J 0 bases short, with 16 bases between. The CDR3 is 16 residues long. Germline CDR1 and CDR2: MGHRA and YSYEKL. The CDR3 spells CASTSRGGSSYNEQFF. In DNA, the CDR3 is TGCGCCAGCACCTCCAGGGGCGGGAGCTCCTACAATGAGCAGTTCTTC.

The J gene is TRBJ1-1, the V gene TRBV6-5, with unresolved D. Germline CDR1 is MNHEY and CDR2 is SVGAGI. V gave up 0 bases and J gave up 0 bases, with 5 bases separating them. This CDR3 comprises 14 residues. Here the CDR3 reads CASSYSWLNTEAFF. In nucleotides, the CDR3 is TGTGCCAGCAGTTACTCTTGGCTGAACACTGAAGCTTTCTTT.

This clone has a handful of counts. This chain uses TRBV4-3 with TRBJ1-3; no clear D. The germline CDR1 and CDR2 sequences are LGHNA and YSLEER. The CDR3 is 15 residues long. Between the trimmed V and J ends, which lost 4 bases and 7 bases, there was a span of 17 bases. CDR3 DNA: TGCGCCAGCAGCCCTACGGCCCAAGCGGTCAACACCATATATTTT. Translation gives CASSPTAQAVNTIYF.

This clone has just one count. The chain joins TRBV4-1 to TRBJ2-7; 9 nucleotides agree with TRBD1. This CDR3 contains 16 residues. Germline V lookup: CDR1 MGHRA, CDR2 YSYEKL. Trimming took 3 bases from V and 4 from J; bases not matched to a gene: 10. This CDR3 is CASSHTTGTGRYEQYF. DNA of the CDR3: TGCGCCAGCAGCCATACAACCGGGACAGGGAGGTACGAGCAGTACTTC.

The CDR3 DNA reads as TGTGCCAGCAGTGAGGGCAGGTTGAATGAAAAACTGTTTTTT. Translating it yields CASSEGRLNEKLFF. The chain links TRBV2 to TRBJ1-4; D ambiguous. The V gene's germline CDR1 is SNHLY and CDR2 FYNNEI. The CDR3 is 14 amino acids. Trimming pared 3 bases from V and 5 bases from J, leaving 10 bases between.

This clone was recorded only once. The V call is TRBV11-2, the J call TRBJ1-1; D is possibly TRBD1 (5 bases). This CDR3 has 15 residues. Trimming took off 6 bases at V and 1 base at J, with 15 bases between the two ends. Per germline, CDR1 SGHAT and CDR2 FQNNGV. CDR3 amino acids: CASRLVGTRNTEAFF. The CDR3 nucleotides are TGTGCCAGCAGACTGGTGGGGACTCGGAACACTGAAGCTTTCTTT.